A single sample is the source of the 2 T cell receptor beta chains below, sequenced in a study of spatial heterogeneity in lung cancer. Study-level points and caveats: Mutation counts in tumors were tracked by counts of expanded intratumoral alpha and beta TCRs.

TCRdb reprocessed the 5' RACE reads with MiXCR, giving one entry per CDR3 protein. The sample consists of about 9,700 distinct CDR3 sequences, 8.7% of them appearing once. Stated time point: sample taken at primary tumor resection. Their specific antigens are unknown. Sequenced here: lung tumor tissue, sampled at surgery. The receptors stem from a female donor with early-stage non-small cell lung cancer.

This clonotype was observed a single time. This chain joins TRBV12-3 or TRBV12-4 and TRBJ1-5, with D tentatively TRBD1 (5 bases). V lost 2 bases and J lost 2, with 13 bases in between. CDR3 length: 16 residues. Here the CDR3 DNA reads TGTGCCAGCAGTTTACGGGGCATGGTGGGCAATCAGCCCCAGCATTTT. Its protein is CASSLRGMVGNQPQHF.

In its sample, this clonotype was seen many times. This chain uses TRBV12-3 or TRBV12-4 with TRBJ2-7; 10 bases map to TRBD2. V was pared by 5 bases and J by 0 bases, with 7 bases of the junction left unmatched. There are 16 residues in the CDR3. The CDR3 region is CASSPWTSGFSYEQYF. In DNA, the CDR3 is TGTGCCAGCAGTCCTTGGACTAGCGGTTTCTCCTACGAGCAGTACTTC.